Reported below is one T cell receptor beta chain. The sample originates from a study of T cell clusters in autoimmune cytopenias. The CDR3 runs 15 residues. TRB amplification used approximately 250 ng of peripheral blood genomic DNA. TRB rearrangements were amplified by touch-down multiplex PCR with mixed TRB-A/B primers. TCRdb reprocessed the multiplex PCR reads, with one entry per CDR3 protein and no DNA. This listing includes 5,000 to 6,500 distinct CDR3 sequences. These data were likewise used in another study, on T cell repertoires in aging, cancer and after chemotherapy.

The chain carries TRBV12-3 or TRBV12-4 and TRBJ1-2; TCRdb designates TRBD1, a call that cannot be tested without DNA. Sequences were obtained from peripheral blood. This TCR was recovered from a human donor in good health. CDR3 sequence: CASSFGTGVLRGYTF.